This T cell receptor beta chain is drawn from a study of human T cells and chemical hapten exposure. Time point here: pre-sensitization, week 0. Noted treatment: therapeutic diphenylcyclopropenone sensitization with weekly scalp DPC. The CDR3 runs to 14 residues. Germline V CDR1 and CDR2: SNHLY, FYNNEI. Germline trimming cut 7 bases from V and 0 bases from J; bases unmatched to any gene: 6. TCRdb independently ran MiXCR on the RACE reads; one entry per CDR3 protein. The top ten clones hold 2% to 3% of a sample with more than 250,000 distinct CDR3 sequences, more than 6.5% of them seen once. Sample: whole blood, taken in connection with sensitization to the hapten diphenylcyclopropenone (DPC). The V gene is TRBV2, the J gene TRBJ2-7; TRBD2 agrees at 7 bases. The origin of this receptor is a woman in her thirties or forties with alopecia areata. Some clones in this sample may be carry-over from other donors' samples. The CDR3 loop is CASMARGSSYEQYF. The CDR3 DNA is TGTGCCAGCATGGCCCGCGGGAGCTCCTACGAGCAGTACTTC.